This TCR beta chain was documented in a study of spatial heterogeneity in lung cancer. Whole-study findings and limits: Tumor T cells had an estimated coverage that came to approximately 6.3% for alpha chains and around 13% for beta chains. For expanded intratumoral alpha and beta TCRs, counts tracked tumor mutation counts.

This clonotype was seen repeatedly, ten times or more. As yet, its antigen is unknown. This beta chain is a stray read from a library made for alpha chains; its abundance is not meaningful. TCRdb passed the 5' RACE reads through MiXCR, listing each CDR3 protein once. The sample consists of around 13,000 distinct CDR3 sequences, roughly 5% of them appearing once. Time point: sample taken at primary tumor resection. From tumor, nontumor lung or frozen PBMC, whole RNA was taken unsorted for sequencing. The receptor comes from a male donor with early-stage non-small cell lung cancer. This specimen was lung tumor tissue, taken at surgery.

CDR3 residues: CASSFMAANEKLFF. In nucleotides, the CDR3 is TGTGCCAGCAGCTTTATGGCAGCTAATGAAAAACTGTTTTTT. The chain links TRBV11-2 to TRBJ1-4; D is unclear. This CDR3 is 14 amino acids long. Germline lookup yields CDR1 SGHAT and CDR2 FQNNGV. The V and J ends lost 3 bases and 3 bases respectively, with 8 bases between them.